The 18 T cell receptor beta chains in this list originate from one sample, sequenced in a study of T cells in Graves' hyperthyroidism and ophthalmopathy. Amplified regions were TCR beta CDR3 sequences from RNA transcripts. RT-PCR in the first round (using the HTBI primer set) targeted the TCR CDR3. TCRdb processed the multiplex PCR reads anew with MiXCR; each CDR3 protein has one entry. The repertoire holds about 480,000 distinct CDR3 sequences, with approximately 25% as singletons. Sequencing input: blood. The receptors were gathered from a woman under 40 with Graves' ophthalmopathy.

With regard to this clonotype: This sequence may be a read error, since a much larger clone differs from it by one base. The CDR3 region has the DNA TGCAGCACTCAGAAAAGCTGGACAGGGGTAAGTCAAGAGACCCAGTACTTC. Its protein product is CSTQKSWTGVSQETQYF. The rearrangement uses TRBV29-1 and TRBJ2-5; TRBD1 aligns across 9 bases. The CDR3 has 17 residues. V shed 8 bases, J shed 2 bases, and the junction held 18 bases outside the gene matches. CDR1 SQVTM and CDR2 ANQGSEA come from the germline V gene.

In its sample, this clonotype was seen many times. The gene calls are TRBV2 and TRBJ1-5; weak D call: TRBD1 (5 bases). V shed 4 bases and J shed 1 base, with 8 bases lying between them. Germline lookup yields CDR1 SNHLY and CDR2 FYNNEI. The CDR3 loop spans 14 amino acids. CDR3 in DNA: TGTGCCAGCAGTGGGGGACTGAGCAATCAGCCCCAGCATTTT. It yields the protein CASSGGLSNQPQHF.

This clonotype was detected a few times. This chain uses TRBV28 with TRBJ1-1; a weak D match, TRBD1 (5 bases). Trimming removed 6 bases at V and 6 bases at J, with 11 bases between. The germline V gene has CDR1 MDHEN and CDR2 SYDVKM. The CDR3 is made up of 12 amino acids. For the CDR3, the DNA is TGTGCCAGCAGCCCAGGGCGCGCTGAAGCTTTCTTT. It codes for CASSPGRAEAFF. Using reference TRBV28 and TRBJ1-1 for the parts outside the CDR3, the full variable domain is DVKVTQSSRYLVKRTGEKVFLECVQDMDHENMFWYRQDPGLGLRLIYFSYDVKMKEKGDIPEGYSVSREKKERFSLILESASTNQTSMYLCASSPGRAEAFFGQGTRLTVV.

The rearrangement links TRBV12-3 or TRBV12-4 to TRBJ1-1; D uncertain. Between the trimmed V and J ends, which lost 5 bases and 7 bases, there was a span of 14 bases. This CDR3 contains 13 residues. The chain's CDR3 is CASSRDLRGEAFF. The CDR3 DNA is TGTGCCAGCAGTAGGGATTTGCGGGGTGAAGCTTTCTTT.

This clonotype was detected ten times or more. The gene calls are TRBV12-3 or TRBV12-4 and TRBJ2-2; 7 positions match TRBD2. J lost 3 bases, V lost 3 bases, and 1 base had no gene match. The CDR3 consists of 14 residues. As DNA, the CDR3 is TGTGCCAGCAGTTTCGGGGGGTACACCGGGGAGCTGTTTTTT. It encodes CASSFGGYTGELFF.

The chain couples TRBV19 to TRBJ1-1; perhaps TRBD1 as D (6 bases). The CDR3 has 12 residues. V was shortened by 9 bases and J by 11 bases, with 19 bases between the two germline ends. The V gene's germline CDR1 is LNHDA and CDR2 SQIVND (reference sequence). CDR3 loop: CASRKGGLEAFF. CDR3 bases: TGTGCCAGCCGTAAAGGGGGGCTTGAGGCTTTCTTT.

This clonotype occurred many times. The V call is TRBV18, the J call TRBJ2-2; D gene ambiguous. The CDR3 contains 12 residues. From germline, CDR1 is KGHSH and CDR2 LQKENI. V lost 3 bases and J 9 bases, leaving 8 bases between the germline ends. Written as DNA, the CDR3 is TGTGCCAGCTCACCCACAGACCGGGAGCTGTTTTTT. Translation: CASSPTDRELFF.

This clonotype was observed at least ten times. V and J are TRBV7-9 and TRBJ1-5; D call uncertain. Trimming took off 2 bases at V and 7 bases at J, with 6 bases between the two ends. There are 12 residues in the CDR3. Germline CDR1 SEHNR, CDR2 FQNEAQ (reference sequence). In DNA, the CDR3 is TGTGCCAGCAGCTTACCAGAGCAGCCCCAGCATTTT. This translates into CASSLPEQPQHF. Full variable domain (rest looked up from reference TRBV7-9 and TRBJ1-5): DTGVSQNPRHKITKRGQNVTFRCDPISEHNRLYWYRQTLGQGPEFLTYFQNEAQLEKSRLLSDRFSAERPKGSFSTLEIQRTEQGDSAMYLCASSLPEQPQHFGDGTRLSIL.

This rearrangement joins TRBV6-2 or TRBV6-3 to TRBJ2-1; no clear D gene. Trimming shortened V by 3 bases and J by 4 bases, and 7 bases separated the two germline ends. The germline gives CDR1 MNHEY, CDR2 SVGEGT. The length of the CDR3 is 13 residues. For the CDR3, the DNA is TGTGCCAGCAGTTATTGGGCATACAATGAGCAGTTCTTC. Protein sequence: CASSYWAYNEQFF.

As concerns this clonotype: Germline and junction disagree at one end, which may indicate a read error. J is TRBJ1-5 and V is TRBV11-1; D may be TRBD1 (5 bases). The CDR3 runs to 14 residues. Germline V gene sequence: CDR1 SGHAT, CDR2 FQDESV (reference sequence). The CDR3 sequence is CASSLGPVNRPQHF. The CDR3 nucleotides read TGTGCCAGCAGCTTGGGGCCTGTCAATCGGCCCCAGCATTTT.

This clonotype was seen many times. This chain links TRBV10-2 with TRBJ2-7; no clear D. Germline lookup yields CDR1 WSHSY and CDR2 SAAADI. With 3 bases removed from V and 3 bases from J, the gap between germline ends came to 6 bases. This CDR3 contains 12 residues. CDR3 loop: CASSERNYEQYF. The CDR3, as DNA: TGCGCCAGCAGTGAACGGAACTACGAGCAGTACTTC.

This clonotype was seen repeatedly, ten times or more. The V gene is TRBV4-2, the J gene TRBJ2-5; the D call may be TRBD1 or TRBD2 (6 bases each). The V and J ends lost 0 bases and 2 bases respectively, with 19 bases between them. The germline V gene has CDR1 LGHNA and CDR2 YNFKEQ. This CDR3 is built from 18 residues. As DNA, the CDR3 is TGTGCCAGCAGCCAAGATTGGGGGCTGGGGGGAGGACAAGAGACCCAGTACTTC. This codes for CASSQDWGLGGGQETQYF.

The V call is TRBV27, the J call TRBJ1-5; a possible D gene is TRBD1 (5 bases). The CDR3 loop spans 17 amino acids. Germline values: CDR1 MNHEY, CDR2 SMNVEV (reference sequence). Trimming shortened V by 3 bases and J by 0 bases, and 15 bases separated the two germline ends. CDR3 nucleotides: TGTGCCAGCAGTTTCTCCCCCCAGGGATATAGCAATCAGCCCCAGCATTTT. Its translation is CASSFSPQGYSNQPQHF.

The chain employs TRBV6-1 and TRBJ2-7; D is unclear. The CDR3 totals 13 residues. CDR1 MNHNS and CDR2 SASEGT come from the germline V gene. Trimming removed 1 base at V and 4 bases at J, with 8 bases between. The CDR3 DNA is TGTGCCAGCAGTGAAGGACCGGAATACGAGCAGTACTTC. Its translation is CASSEGPEYEQYF.

CDR3 amino acids: CASSYYKKETQYF. CDR3 coding DNA: TGTGCCAGCAGTTACTACAAGAAAGAGACCCAGTACTTC. This chain uses TRBV6-4 with TRBJ2-5; no firm D call. With 5 bases removed from V and 3 bases from J, the gap between germline ends came to 10 bases. This CDR3 has 13 residues. Germline loops: CDR1 MRHNA, CDR2 SNTAGT.

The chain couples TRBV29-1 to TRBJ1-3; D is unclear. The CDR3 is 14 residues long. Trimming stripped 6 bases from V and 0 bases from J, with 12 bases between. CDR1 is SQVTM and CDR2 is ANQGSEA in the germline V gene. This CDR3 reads CSVHTAYSGNTIYF. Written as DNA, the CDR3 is TGCAGCGTCCATACAGCATACTCTGGAAACACCATATATTTT. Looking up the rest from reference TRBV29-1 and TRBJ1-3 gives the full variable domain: SAVISQKPSRDICQRGTSLTIQCQVDSQVTMMFWYRQQPGQSLTLIATANQGSEATYESGFVIDKFPISRPNLTFSTLTVSNMSPEDSSIYLCSVHTAYSGNTIYFGEGSWLTVV.

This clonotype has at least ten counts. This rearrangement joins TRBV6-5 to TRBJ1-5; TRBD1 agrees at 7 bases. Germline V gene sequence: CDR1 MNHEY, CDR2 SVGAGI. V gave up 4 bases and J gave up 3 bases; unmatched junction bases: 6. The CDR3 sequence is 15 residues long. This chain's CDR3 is CASSFRDSINQPQHF. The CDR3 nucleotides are TGTGCCAGCAGTTTCCGGGACAGTATCAATCAGCCCCAGCATTTT.

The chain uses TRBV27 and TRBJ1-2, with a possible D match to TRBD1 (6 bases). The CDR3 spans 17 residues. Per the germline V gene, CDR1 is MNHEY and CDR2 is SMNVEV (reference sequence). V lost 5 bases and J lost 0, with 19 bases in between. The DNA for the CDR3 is TGTGCCAGCAGTGTAGACGGCTCGACAGGATCTAACTATGGCTACACCTTC. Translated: CASSVDGSTGSNYGYTF.